This T cell receptor beta chain was identified during a study of CD8 T cells in Susac syndrome. General observations from the study: As the study acknowledged, the number of individuals in its TCR sequencing and HLA analysis was relatively small.

About 0.45 to 1 ug RNA was reverse transcribed with random hexamers. The authors amplified TCR beta CDR3 across 54 Vbeta and 13 Jbeta using immunoSEQ multiplex PCR. Each CDR3 protein gets one entry after TCRdb re-called the immunoSEQ multiplex PCR reads with MiXCR. The profile shows some 300,000 distinct CDR3 sequences, about nine tenths of them singletons. FACS was used to enrich TEMRA cells, whereas the CD8+ and CD4+ T cells were obtained by negative isolation. The J segment lost 0 bases and the V segment lost 6 bases, leaving 10 bases of the junction unmatched. In germline, CDR1 is SGHRS, CDR2 YFSETQ. The CDR3 runs 16 residues. Worth noting for this clonotype: Antigen unknown.

J is TRBJ2-7 and V is TRBV5-1; 9 bases align to TRBD1. Source material: CD8+ T cells from PBMCs. This receptor was identified in a human donor with multiple sclerosis. The DNA for the CDR3 is TGCGCCAGCACCCCTACCGGGACAGGGAGCTCCTACGAGCAGTACTTC. Protein sequence: CASTPTGTGSSYEQYF.